The 9 T cell receptor beta chains given below trace back to one sample, sequenced in a study of Ad26.COV2.S vaccination and SARS-CoV-2 variants. Treatment specified: some 20 received Ad26.COV2.S at low or high dose, single or two shots; 5 received placebo; per-sample allocation not given. Samples came from day 63 after the first vaccine or placebo injection. Method: immunoSEQ multiplex PCR; TCRdb's copy keeps in-frame clones and lacks some. The top ten clones hold about 10% of a sample with around 240,000 clones, 88% of them seen once. This sample comprised peripheral blood, obtained in a trial of Ad26.COV2.S vaccine versus placebo. These receptors all stem from a person between 18 and 65 years old who received the Ad26.COV2.S COVID-19 vaccine or a placebo.

This clone was seen only once. This chain joins TRBV30 and TRBJ2-7, with 7 bases aligning to TRBD1. The CDR3 covers 15 residues. The V segment lost 2 bases and the J segment 3 bases; nucleotides outside the gene matches: 10. CDR1 is GTSNPN, CDR2 SVGIG, per germline (reference sequence). CDR3 DNA: TGTGCCTGGAGTAGGGTAGGACAGGTAAACTACGAGCAGTACTTC. This sequence encodes CAWSRVGQVNYEQYF.

This rearrangement joins TRBV28 to TRBJ2-7; D may be TRBD2 (6 bases). CDR1 is MDHEN and CDR2 is SYDVKM in the germline V gene. V lost 10 bases and J 3 bases, leaving 19 bases between the germline ends. The CDR3 has 14 amino acids. The CDR3 DNA reads as TGTGCCACCAGAGCTGCGGGAACGATCTACGAGCAGTACTTC. Protein product: CATRAAGTIYEQYF.

V usage is TRBV7-2 and J usage is TRBJ1-5, with D maybe TRBD1 (5 bases). This CDR3 is 13 amino acids long. Germline values: CDR1 SGHTA, CDR2 FQGNSA. V lost 5 bases and J lost 6, with 11 bases in between. The CDR3 DNA follows: TGTGCCAGCAGCGCAGGGAGGACTCAGCCCCAGCATTTT. Its translation is CASSAGRTQPQHF.

This clone was detected only once. V and J are TRBV12-3 or TRBV12-4 and TRBJ2-7; D is possibly TRBD2 (6 bases). The ends were cut back, 5 bases at V and 5 bases at J, with 13 bases in the middle. This CDR3 has 13 amino acids. CDR3: CASSRGPGDEQYF. The CDR3 bases are TGTGCCAGCAGTCGAGGACCGGGGGACGAGCAGTACTTC.

J is TRBJ2-7 and V is TRBV6-5; a weak D match, TRBD2 (6 bases). The V end lost 2 bases, the J end lost 1 base, and 12 bases lay between the germline ends. The CDR3 extends over 15 amino acids. Germline CDR1 is MNHEY and CDR2 is SVGAGI. This CDR3 reads CASSYQGLPSYEQYF. Written as DNA, the CDR3 is TGTGCCAGCAGTTACCAAGGACTACCTTCCTACGAGCAGTACTTC.

The CDR3 sequence is CASKGTDGNTIYF. For the CDR3, the DNA is TGTGCCAGCAAAGGGACAGATGGAAACACCATATATTTT. The gene calls are TRBV14 and TRBJ1-3; 7 nucleotides line up with TRBD1. The CDR3 is 13 amino acids. Germline V lookup: CDR1 SGHDN, CDR2 FVKESK. Unmatched junction bases numbered 3, after V lost 7 bases and J lost 3 bases. Based on the CDR3 plus reference TRBV14 and TRBJ1-3, the full variable domain is EAGVTQFPSHSVIEKGQTVTLRCDPISGHDNLYWYRRVMGKEIKFLLHFVKESKQDESGMPNNRFLAERTGGTYSTLKVQPAELEDSGVYFCASKGTDGNTIYFGEGSWLTVV.

The chain joins TRBV3-1 (or the pseudogene TRBV3-2) to TRBJ2-7; D call uncertain. The germline V gene encodes CDR1 LGHDT and CDR2 YNNKEL (reference sequence). The CDR3 has 14 amino acids. Trimming cost V 2 bases and J 2 bases, with 10 bases left between them. The chain's CDR3 is CASSQRQLPYEQYF. CDR3 DNA: TGTGCCAGCAGCCAACGCCAGTTGCCCTACGAGCAGTACTTC.

The chain couples TRBV6-4 to TRBJ2-1; no clear D gene. The CDR3 covers 17 residues. From germline, CDR1 is MRHNA and CDR2 SNTAGT. The V end was cut by 3 bases, the J end by 8 bases, with 23 bases between. CDR3: CASSELVVATTTHEQFF. The DNA for the CDR3 is TGTGCCAGCAGTGAGCTGGTGGTGGCTACCACCACCCATGAGCAGTTCTTC.

In this sample, this clone turned up once. The chain is built from TRBV7-8 and TRBJ2-5, with 11 nucleotides matching TRBD2. Trimming took 3 bases from V and 7 from J; bases not matched to a gene: 7. Germline CDR1 reads SGHVS; CDR2 reads FQNEAQ. The CDR3 runs 15 residues. This CDR3 is CASSFRLAGRLTQYF. CDR3 nucleotide sequence: TGTGCCAGCAGCTTCCGACTAGCGGGGAGGTTGACCCAGTACTTC. Filled out from reference TRBV7-8 and TRBJ2-5, the complete variable domain reads GAGVSQSPRYKVAKRGQDVALRCDPISGHVSLFWYQQALGQGPEFLTYFQNEAQLDKSGLPSDRFFAERPEGSVSTLKIQRTQQEDSAVYLCASSFRLAGRLTQYFGPGTRLLVL.